The entry below gives a single T cell receptor beta chain sequence along with its context. This clonotype showed up many times. The antigen it binds to is not known. Base qualities were left out, and no much larger clone turns up one base away. These data belong to a study of identical twins (dated by TCRdb to 2016 to 2017). Background for the entire study: To test whether fetal clonotypes persist, this study deep-sequenced TCR alpha and beta repertoires from monozygotic twins, from unrelated adults of various ages, and from cord blood. To rule out contamination, the twin experiments were replicated at different times with different library preparation protocols. General findings and caveats noted by the study authors: Zero-insertion analyses could be partly confounded by invariant T cells such as MAIT and iNKT, although diverse VJ usage argued against such confounding for most clonotypes. Fewer insertions were carried by abundant cord blood beta clonotypes, a similar but weaker trend appeared in young adult naive repertoires, and no such trend appeared in memory repertoires. In monozygotic twins, recombination models systematically underestimated out-of-frame TCR alpha sharing, but the models matched the sharing seen between unrelated individuals. Because the same donors could not be followed over many years, the conclusions depended on cross-sectional statistical analysis. Excess twin sharing in beta out-of-frame sequences was weaker because fewer shared sequences lowered the signal-to-noise ratio. Compared with coincidental sharing between unrelated individuals, out-of-frame TCR alpha sequences shared between twins showed an excess of sequences with low generation probability.

Library method: 5' RACE. For sequencing, an Illumina HiSeq 2000 was employed. Template switching introduced a universal primer binding site; the final cDNA contained a unique molecular identifier, enabling accurate counting of TCR cDNA molecules. Specific primers in the conserved constant-segment region were used to synthesize first-strand cDNA for the TCR alpha and beta chains. To control for contamination, every cDNA library carried two barcodes: a SMART-Mk sample barcode plus Illumina barcodes. Two successive PCR steps introduced TruSeq adapter sequences along with Illumina sample barcodes. TCR alpha and beta cDNA libraries were sequenced on the Illumina HiSeq platform with custom primers. The paper's data handling went like this. Raw reads were processed with MiGEC to extract unique molecular identifiers, and MiXCR was used to determine CDR3 positions. Recombination models were inferred per individual with the repgenHMM and IGoR tools using an EM algorithm. The tcR package in R was used for shared clonotype analysis, with sharing normalized by the product of cloneset sizes. Out-of-frame nonproductive sequences were analyzed to study raw recombination free of thymic and clonal selection effects. TCRdb redid the processing of the public reads, applying fastp at Q25 and MiXCR, and retained in-frame beta chains. When rows share a CDR3 protein, they turn into one entry using the most common DNA and genes. The V and J calls were not made by the authors but by TCRdb's processing. Within this sample are roughly 630,000 distinct CDR3 sequences, with just over 7% of them counted one time only. The ten top clones hold over 1.5% of the sample.

Trimming takes 7 bases from V and 4 bases from J, and the germline ends sit 10 bases apart. Based on the germline V gene (reference sequence), the CDR1 and CDR2 sequences are WNHNN and SYGVQD. The CDR3 goes from the cysteine to the phenylalanine over 12 residues. Only the CDR3 DNA is retained, 36 bases long and in frame from the first base. All donors were healthy Caucasians. The twin cohort comprised three pairs of female monozygotic twins, all aged roughly 18 to 30 years. RNA for TCR libraries was isolated from peripheral blood mononuclear cells. The same sample was also used in a study of yellow fever vaccine responses in identical twins. The second study also describes: The authors reported that the T cell response to vaccination in identical twins appeared partly convergent and partly personalized. In the study, vaccine-responding T cell clones were precisely tracked in identical twins.

The sample comprised PBMCs. The receptor was derived from a woman aged 18-35 years in good health. Here the chain combines TRBV10-1 and TRBJ1-1; the D gene lacks a confident call. At the DNA level, the sequence is TGCGCCAGCAAGGGCCAGTTCACTGAAGCTTTCTTT. This sequence encodes CASKGQFTEAFF.